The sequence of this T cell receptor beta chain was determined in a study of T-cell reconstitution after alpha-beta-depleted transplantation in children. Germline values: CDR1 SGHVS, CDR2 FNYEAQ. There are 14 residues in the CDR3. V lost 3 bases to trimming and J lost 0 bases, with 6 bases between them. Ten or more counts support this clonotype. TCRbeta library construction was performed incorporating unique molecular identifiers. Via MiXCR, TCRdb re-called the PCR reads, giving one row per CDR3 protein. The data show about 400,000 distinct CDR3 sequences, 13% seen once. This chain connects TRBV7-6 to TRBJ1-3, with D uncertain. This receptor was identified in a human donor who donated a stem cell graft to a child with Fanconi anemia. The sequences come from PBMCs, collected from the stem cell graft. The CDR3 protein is CASSLTNSGNTIYF. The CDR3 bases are TGTGCCAGCAGCTTGACCAACTCTGGAAACACCATATATTTT.